What follows are 25 T cell receptor beta chains derived from one specimen sequenced in a study of T-cell memory formation after mild COVID-19. Via MiXCR, TCRdb re-called the 5' RACE reads, giving one row per CDR3 protein. The sample consists of 150,000 to 200,000 distinct CDR3 sequences, 16% of them appearing once. The sample taken for sequencing was PBMCs or a T cell subset sorted from them (not recorded which). These receptors were obtained from an adult woman who had mild COVID-19 (a few samples of this study predate the infection). Cell type and time point are not known.

The V call is TRBV12-3 or TRBV12-4, the J call TRBJ2-3; no firm D call. Trimming removed 7 bases from V and 0 bases from J, with 14 bases in between. The CDR3 covers 15 residues. The CDR3 nucleotides are TGTGCCAGCACCCCCAGGCCAAGCAGCACAGATACGCAGTATTTT. This sequence encodes CASTPRPSSTDTQYF.

This clonotype showed up just a few times. The chain employs TRBV4-2 and TRBJ2-7; possibly TRBD2 for D (6 bases). Germline V gene sequence: CDR1 LGHNA, CDR2 YNFKEQ. The CDR3 is 15 amino acids. V shed 0 bases and J shed 7 bases, with 16 bases lying between them. DNA for the CDR3: TGTGCCAGCAGCCAAGATCGGGGACTTCTCACTGAGCAGTACTTC. Translating it yields CASSQDRGLLTEQYF.

The CDR3 reads CASTPLDGLTDTQYF. The CDR3 DNA sequence: TGTGCCAGCACCCCCTTGGACGGACTCACAGATACGCAGTATTTT. The rearrangement links TRBV14 to TRBJ2-3, with D maybe TRBD2 (5 bases). Deletions cut 7 bases from V and 2 bases from J, with 16 bases between. The V gene's germline CDR1 is SGHDN and CDR2 FVKESK. The CDR3 consists of 15 residues.

The V call is TRBV4-1, the J call TRBJ2-7; a possible D gene is TRBD2 (5 bases). The CDR3 is made up of 14 amino acids. Germline assignment: CDR1 MGHRA and CDR2 YSYEKL. With 4 bases removed from V and 3 bases from J, the gap between germline ends came to 13 bases. The CDR3 reads CASSPPGRGYEQYF. DNA of the CDR3: TGCGCCAGCAGCCCCCCGGGCCGGGGCTACGAGCAGTACTTC.

Many counts were recorded for this clonotype. The rearrangement uses TRBV9 and TRBJ2-3; TRBD2 matches 8 bases. This CDR3 region has 16 residues. Per the germline V gene, CDR1 is SGDLS and CDR2 is YYNGEE. V was pared by 3 bases and J by 0 bases, with 6 bases of the junction left unmatched. The CDR3 nucleotides are TGTGCCAGCAGCGCTTTAGCGGGGATGAGCACAGATACGCAGTATTTT. This sequence encodes CASSALAGMSTDTQYF.

The gene calls are TRBV6-6 and TRBJ1-1; D is unclear. Germline-derived CDR1 and CDR2 are MNHNY and SVGAGI (reference sequence). V was shortened by 2 bases and J by 1 base, with 8 bases between the two germline ends. The CDR3 length is 14 residues. CDR3 sequence (DNA): TGTGCCAGCAGTTACCTCTCCCAGAACACTGAAGCTTTCTTT. It specifies CASSYLSQNTEAFF.

V is TRBV20-1 and J is TRBJ2-7; D is possibly TRBD2 (5 bases). The V gene's germline CDR1 is DFQATT and CDR2 SNEGSKA (reference sequence). This CDR3 is 11 amino acids long. The ends were cut back, 1 base at V and 7 bases at J, with 8 bases in the middle. The CDR3 DNA is TGCAGTGCTAGAGCGGGGTGGGAGCAGTACTTC. It encodes CSARAGWEQYF.

The rearrangement uses TRBV6-1 and TRBJ1-2; TRBD1 aligns across 8 bases. Losses at the gene ends were 3 bases for V and 5 bases for J; bases not matched to a gene: 5. Germline-derived CDR1 and CDR2 are MNHNS and SASEGT. The CDR3 runs 14 residues. As DNA, the CDR3 is TGTGCCAGCAGTGATGGGACAGGCCTATATGGCTACACCTTC. As protein: CASSDGTGLYGYTF.

This chain links TRBV10-3 with TRBJ2-3; D gene uncertain. Trimming shortened V by 6 bases and J by 2 bases, and 21 bases separated the two germline ends. The CDR3 is 17 amino acids. Germline V gene sequence: CDR1 ENHRY, CDR2 SYGVKD. CDR3 sequence reads: CAISSWESSAHTDTQYF. CDR3 DNA sequence: TGTGCCATCAGCTCCTGGGAATCAAGCGCACACACAGATACGCAGTATTTT.

This clonotype was counted only a few times. The rearrangement joins TRBV15 to TRBJ1-6; D is undetermined. Germline V CDR1 and CDR2: LNHNV, YYDKDF (reference sequence). Trimming pared 0 bases from V and 8 bases from J, leaving 2 bases between. This CDR3 region has 12 residues. The CDR3 here is CATSRDDSPLHF. The CDR3 DNA follows: TGTGCCACCAGCAGAGATGATTCACCCCTCCACTTT.

This clonotype appeared a few times. The V gene is TRBV11-2, the J gene TRBJ2-5; the D gene could be TRBD1 or TRBD2 (7 bases each). Germline values: CDR1 SGHAT, CDR2 FQNNGV. The V end lost 8 bases, the J end lost 4 bases, and 17 bases lay between the germline ends. CDR3 size: 14 residues. The CDR3 protein is CASGLGGGLETQYF. CDR3 in DNA: TGTGCCAGCGGACTGGGAGGGGGCCTAGAGACCCAGTACTTC.

This clonotype occurred a few times. The rearrangement joins TRBV7-6 to TRBJ2-5; 9 nucleotides match TRBD2. Germline CDR1 and CDR2: SGHVS and FNYEAQ. The junction had 15 bases not matched to a gene; V was cut back by 5 bases and J by 5 bases. The CDR3 loop spans 17 amino acids. As DNA, the CDR3 is TGTGCCAGCAGCCCAATCCAGCGACTAGCGGCGGGGGAGACCCAGTACTTC. Translation: CASSPIQRLAAGETQYF.

J is TRBJ2-7 and V is TRBV5-4; TRBD1 aligns across 9 bases. This CDR3 spans 16 amino acids. Germline assignment: CDR1 SGHNT and CDR2 YYREEE (reference sequence). V lost 0 bases and J lost 4; bases outside the gene matches: 8. The DNA of the CDR3 is TGTGCCAGCAGCTTGGTCCCGGGACAGGGTTTTTACGAGCAGTACTTC. Translation: CASSLVPGQGFYEQYF.

Relative to its sample, this clonotype is medium-sized (0.01 to 0.1%). CDR3 residues: CASSLGPGGETQYF. In DNA, the CDR3 is TGTGCCAGCAGCTTAGGTCCGGGAGGGGAGACCCAGTACTTC. The chain employs TRBV11-2 and TRBJ2-5, with TRBD2 matching over 8 bases. The germline CDR1 and CDR2 sequences are SGHAT and FQNNGV. The length of the CDR3 is 14 residues. V lost 1 base, J lost 5 bases, and 3 bases stayed unmatched.

This clonotype was observed a handful of times. J is TRBJ2-1 and V is TRBV5-4, with 7 positions matching TRBD2. Trimming removed 2 bases from V and 4 bases from J; junction bases left unmatched: 3. The CDR3 is 14 amino acids. Per the germline V gene, CDR1 is SGHNT and CDR2 is YYREEE (reference sequence). This CDR3 is CASSFSSGYNEQFF. The DNA for the CDR3 is TGTGCCAGCAGCTTCTCTAGCGGATACAATGAGCAGTTCTTC.

This chain connects TRBV24-1 to TRBJ1-2, with no clear D. Germline V gene sequence: CDR1 KGHDR, CDR2 SFDVKD. Trimming left V 4 bases short and J 4 bases short, with 9 bases between. CDR3 length equals 13 residues. This CDR3 is CATSESRTYGYTF. The CDR3 nucleotides are TGTGCCACCAGTGAGAGCAGGACCTATGGCTACACCTTC.

Only a few counts were recorded for this clonotype. The chain employs TRBV10-3 and TRBJ1-1, with a tentative D call TRBD1 (6 bases). The CDR3 sequence is 18 residues long. Germline V CDR1 and CDR2: ENHRY, SYGVKD. V was cut by 0 bases and J by 1 base, with 18 bases left in between. DNA for the CDR3: TGTGCCATCAGTGAGTCCTGGGCAGGGGTTCGCGGGAACACTGAAGCTTTCTTT. Its translation is CAISESWAGVRGNTEAFF.

The rearrangement joins TRBV2 to TRBJ2-7; tentatively, D is TRBD1 (6 bases). V was trimmed by 4 bases and J by 2 bases, leaving 9 bases between them. The CDR3 runs 13 residues. Germline CDR1 reads SNHLY; CDR2 reads FYNNEI. The CDR3 here is CASSVQGPYEQYF. The CDR3 coding sequence is TGTGCCAGCAGTGTACAGGGCCCCTACGAGCAGTACTTC.

The chain uses TRBV11-2 and TRBJ2-4, with 7 bases identical to TRBD1. J was trimmed by 2 bases and V by 6 bases; bases with no gene match: 13. The CDR3 has 17 residues. Germline V CDR1 and CDR2: SGHAT, FQNNGV. CDR3 bases: TGTGCCAGCAGTGGACTCTCTAGACAGGGCCCCAAAAACATTCAGTACTTC. Its translation: CASSGLSRQGPKNIQYF.

The chain links TRBV12-3 or TRBV12-4 to TRBJ2-1; 9 bases fit TRBD1. Trimming removed 5 bases from V and 4 bases from J; junction bases left unmatched: 6. CDR3 size: 15 residues. CDR3 region: CASSTAGTGYNEQFF. The CDR3 DNA follows: TGTGCCAGCAGTACGGCCGGGACAGGGTACAATGAGCAGTTCTTC.

The V and J genes are TRBV24-1 and TRBJ2-5, with TRBD1 as a possible D gene (5 bases). Trimming removed 3 bases at V and 1 base at J, with 8 bases between. Germline CDR1 is KGHDR and CDR2 is SFDVKD. This CDR3 is built from 14 residues. The CDR3 loop is CATSDRQSQETQYF. CDR3 nucleotides: TGTGCCACCAGTGATCGACAGAGCCAAGAGACCCAGTACTTC.

This clonotype was seen a few times. The V gene is TRBV29-1, the J gene TRBJ2-5, with D unresolved. Germline V lookup: CDR1 SQVTM, CDR2 ANQGSEA. This CDR3 is built from 10 residues. Trimming left V 3 bases short and J 4 bases short, with 3 bases between. The CDR3 coding sequence is TGCAGCGTTGAGGGAGAGACCCAGTACTTC. Encoded protein: CSVEGETQYF.

The CDR3 DNA follows: TGTGCCAGCAGTTTTCACAACACGAACACCGGGGAGCTGTTTTTT. Translated, it gives CASSFHNTNTGELFF. This sequence joins TRBV12-3 or TRBV12-4 and TRBJ2-2; D is uncertain. The CDR3 length is 15 residues. V was cut by 3 bases and J by 0 bases, with 8 bases left in between.

The chain recombines TRBV5-6 with TRBJ2-7; no reliable D call. The CDR3 totals 15 residues. V was clipped by 4 bases and J by 5 bases, with 19 bases between them. Germline values: CDR1 SGHDT, CDR2 YYEEEE. The CDR3 nucleotides read TGTGCCAGCAGCCCCCCGAACGCACAGTTTAACGAGCAGTACTTC. It translates to CASSPPNAQFNEQYF.

The rearrangement links TRBV24-1 to TRBJ2-1, with 8 bases lining up with TRBD1. The V gene's germline CDR1 is KGHDR and CDR2 SFDVKD. V gave up 3 bases and J gave up 3 bases; unmatched junction bases: 3. The CDR3 extends over 15 amino acids. CDR3 DNA: TGTGCCACCAGTGATGGGACAGGAATCTACAATGAGCAGTTCTTC. Translated, it gives CATSDGTGIYNEQFF.